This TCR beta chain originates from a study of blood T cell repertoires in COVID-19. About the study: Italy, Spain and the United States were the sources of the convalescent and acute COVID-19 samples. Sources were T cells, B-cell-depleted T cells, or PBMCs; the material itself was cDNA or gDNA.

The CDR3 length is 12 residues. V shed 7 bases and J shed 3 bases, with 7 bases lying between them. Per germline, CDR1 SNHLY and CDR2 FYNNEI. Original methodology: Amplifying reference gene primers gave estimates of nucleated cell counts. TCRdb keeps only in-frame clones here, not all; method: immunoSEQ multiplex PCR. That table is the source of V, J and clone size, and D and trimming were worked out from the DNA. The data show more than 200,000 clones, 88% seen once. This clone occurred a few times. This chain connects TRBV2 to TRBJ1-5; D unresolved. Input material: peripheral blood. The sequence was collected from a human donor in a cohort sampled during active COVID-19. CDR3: CASKRANQPQHF. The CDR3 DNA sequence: TGTGCCAGCAAGCGGGCCAATCAGCCCCAGCATTTT.